This T cell receptor (beta chain) was documented in a study of OX40 agonist ivuxolimab in advanced cancers. The overall study: Patients' therapy was ivuxolimab, an antibody that acts as an agonist of OX40 (CD134). Whole-study results and caveats: With doses of 0.1 to 3.0 mg/kg, CD4+ and CD8+ blood T cells had undergone clonal expansion by week 6. Averaged across samples, CD8+ T cells carried more expanded clones than CD4+ did.

The method was immunoSEQ multiplex PCR; TCRdb's version includes in-frame clones alone and lacks a portion of them. The sample contains over 20,000 clones, 79% of which appear only once. Germline V CDR1 and CDR2: MDHEN, SYDVKM. The CDR3 consists of 13 residues. The V end was cut by 3 bases, the J end by 4 bases, with 10 bases between. As regards this clone: What it recognizes is unknown.

V is TRBV28 and J is TRBJ2-7, with D hard to call. Sequenced material: CD4+ or CD8+ T cells sorted from blood, taken in a trial of the OX40 agonist ivuxolimab. The clonotype was recovered from an adult with an advanced solid tumor such as melanoma, head and neck, liver or kidney cancer. In nucleotides, the CDR3 is TGTGCCAGCAGTTTGGGCTATCCTTACGAGCAGTACTTC. Translating gives CASSLGYPYEQYF.